These 28 T cell receptor delta chains were sequenced from one sample in a study of γδ T cells in repeated Plasmodium falciparum infection. TCRdb re-identified clones in the multiplex PCR reads via CATT. Of roughly 90,000 delta-chain clones listed, more than 0.85% are singletons. Bulk repertoires came from Vgamma9/Vdelta2+ or Vdelta2-negative gammadelta T cells flow-sorted from PBMC. The sequenced sample consisted of gamma-delta T cells from blood. These TCRs come from a pool of human donors (malaria-infected and uninfected, not separated).

A word on this clone: The protein in TCRdb stems from a much larger clone and differs at residue 11 from this DNA's translation, likely a read error; here the protein is translated from the DNA. V and J are TRDV1 and TRDJ1, with D unclear. Germline matching of the DNA provided the J gene here, since TCRdb leaves it blank. This CDR3 has 22 amino acids. The germline CDR1 and CDR2 sequences are TSWWSYY and QGS. V lost 0 bases and J lost 0, with 29 bases in between. The CDR3 DNA is TGTGCTCTTGGGGAACTCAAACCAAACCCGGAGGGACCCGCACAGTACACCGATAAACTCATCTTT. Amino acid sequence: CALGELKPNPEGPAQYTDKLIF.

Comments on this clone: The mismatch at residue 11 between this DNA's translation and the TCRdb protein of a much larger clone likely reflects a read error; the protein shown is translated from the DNA. The rearrangement joins TRDV1 to TRDJ1, with unresolved D. Matching the DNA to germline supplied the J gene, which TCRdb does not give. The CDR3 sequence is 20 residues long. Trimming stripped 2 bases from V and 2 bases from J, with 27 bases between. CDR1 and CDR2 (germline): TSWWSYY, QGS. CDR3 sequence: CALGEGPGLSSGTGTDKLIF. The CDR3 DNA follows: TGTGCTCTTGGGGAAGGACCCGGCCTATCCTCTGGAACGGGTACCGATAAACTCATCTTT.

This clone was detected a few times. Since a far larger clone is one base different, this is likely a read error. Other DNA sequences in the same sample also yield this CDR3. The chain couples TRDV3 to TRDJ1, with D possibly matching TRDD2 (7 bases). CDR1 is TVYSNPD and CDR2 is GDNSRS in the germline V gene (reference sequence). The CDR3 contains 16 residues. The CDR3 loop is CAATIPTWDNDDKLIF. The CDR3 DNA sequence: TGCGCCGCGACCATTCCTACGTGGGATAACGACGATAAACTCATCTTT.

This clone showed up many times. The mismatch at residue 9 between this DNA's translation and the TCRdb protein of a much larger clone likely reflects a read error; the protein shown is translated from the DNA. This chain uses TRDV2 with TRDJ1; 8 bases align to TRDD3. TCRdb leaves out the J gene; it was filled in here by matching the DNA to germline. V lost 3 bases, J lost 1 base, and 6 bases stayed unmatched. The CDR3 covers 15 residues. Germline-derived CDR1 and CDR2 are GEAIGNYY and EKD. The CDR3 sequence: CACDVLGVCTDKLIF. CDR3 DNA: TGTGCCTGTGACGTACTGGGGGTTTGCACCGATAAACTCATCTTT.

Points on this clone: This DNA's translation and the protein TCRdb lists, from a much larger clone, do not match at residue 7, likely due to a read error; the protein shown is translated from the DNA. V is TRDV1 and J is TRDJ1; TRDD3 matches at 12 bases. Germline CDR1 reads TSWWSYY; CDR2 reads QGS. The CDR3 loop spans 19 amino acids. Unmatched junction bases numbered 18, after V lost 4 bases and J lost 6 bases. The CDR3 nucleotides are TGTGCTCTTGGGGTATTCCCACTTGGAACTGGGGGATACAGGAATAAACTCATCTTT. Translating gives CALGVFPLGTGGYRNKLIF.

A remark on this clone: The protein TCRdb gives is from a much larger clone and does not agree with this DNA's translation at residue 23, likely a read error; the protein shown here comes from the DNA. The V gene was identified as TRDV1, while no J gene was called; the table names TRDD3, a call not compared with the DNA. Germline V gene lookup returns CDR1 TSWWSYY and CDR2 QGS. The CDR3 is 25 residues long. CDR3 nucleotide sequence: TGTGCTCTTGGGGAACTGTCGACTACCCTTAAGCCTAGTACTGGGGGGGGCTTCTACACCGATAAACCCATCTTT. Its protein is CALGELSTTLKPSTGGGFYTDKPIF.

There are a few counts of this clone. A read error likely explains why the TCRdb protein, taken from a much larger clone, differs from this DNA's translation at residue 7; the protein shown is translated from the DNA. The chain joins TRDV1 to TRDJ1, with D perhaps assigned TRDD2 or TRDD3 (9 bases each). TCRdb carries no J gene annotation; the J gene was assigned here by matching the DNA with germline. Germline V gene sequence: CDR1 TSWWSYY, CDR2 QGS. This CDR3 region has 24 residues. V gave up 3 bases and J gave up 0 bases, with 38 bases separating them. Here the CDR3 reads CALGDRSLPTFLGDWRSYTDKLIF. The CDR3 DNA follows: TGTGCTCTTGGGGACCGCAGCCTTCCTACTTTTCTGGGGGATTGGAGGTCCTACACCGATAAACTCATCTTT.

Remarks on this clone: Translating this DNA gives a protein that differs at residue 13 from the TCRdb one, which belongs to a much larger clone; a read error is likely, and the protein shown is this translation. The V gene corresponds to TRAV38-2/DV8; no J gene was called; no check of the table's D call, TRDD3, against the DNA was made. CDR3 length: 16 amino acids. From germline, CDR1 is TSESDYY and CDR2 QEAYKQQN. CDR3 nucleotide sequence: TGTGCTCCCGGATTTGGGGGATATCCGTACACCGATAATCTCATCTTT. Translating it yields CAPGFGGYPYTDNLIF.

This clone was found a few times. Just one base apart from a much larger clone, this may be a read error. This sequence joins TRDV1 and TRDJ1, with 10 bases aligning to TRDD3. Germline assignment: CDR1 TSWWSYY and CDR2 QGS. The CDR3 runs 21 residues. Trimming at V came to 1 base and at J to 12 bases, leaving 29 bases not matched to a gene. The CDR3 is CALGEPALPLTENGGIRSVIF. CDR3 nucleotide sequence: TGTGCTCTTGGGGAACCTGCCCTTCCTTTGACTGAGAACGGGGGGATACGATCCGTCATCTTT.

This clone has just a few counts. A far larger clone lies a single base away; this is likely a read error. The identical CDR3 is also encoded by other nucleotide sequences in the sample. The chain employs TRDV1 and TRDJ1, with 9 positions matching TRDD3. The CDR3 contains 18 residues. V was pared by 9 bases and J by 0 bases, with 17 bases of the junction left unmatched. In germline, CDR1 is TSWWSYY, CDR2 QGS. The CDR3 nucleotides read TGTGCTCTAGGGTTTAGGCCTGGGGGATGTTACTACACCGATAAACTCATCTTT. The encoded protein is CALGFRPGGCYYTDKLIF.

This clone was observed a handful of times. The protein held in TCRdb is that of a much larger clone and does not match this DNA's translation at residue 3, likely because of a read error; the protein shown is translated from the DNA. The V call is TRDV2, the J call TRDJ1; 7 nucleotides line up with TRDD3. Matching the DNA to germline supplied the J gene, which TCRdb does not give. The CDR3 spans 19 residues. The V gene's germline CDR1 is GEAIGNYY and CDR2 EKD. The CDR3 bases are TGTGCCCGTGACACCCTTGGGGGAGGCGGACCAACTCCTCTCGATAAACTCATCTTT. It codes for CARDTLGGGGPTPLDKLIF.

This clone was counted only a few times. This DNA's translation differs at residue 13 from TCRdb's protein, which comes from a much larger clone; a read error is likely, and the protein shown is translated from the DNA. This CDR3 is CAFRPNPPDGKAVWGWVGCSWDTRQMFF. The CDR3 DNA follows: TGTGCCTTTAGGCCTAACCCACCAGACGGAAAAGCAGTCTGGGGATGGGTGGGCTGCTCCTGGGACACCCGACAGATGTTTTTC. This chain joins TRDV3 and TRDJ3; weak D call: TRDD3 (6 bases). Because TCRdb records no J gene, it was assigned here through a match of the DNA to germline. The CDR3 is 28 amino acids. Germline V lookup: CDR1 TVYSNPD, CDR2 GDNSRS (reference sequence). Trimming pared 0 bases from V and 0 bases from J, leaving 45 bases between. The full variable domain, completed using reference TRDV3 and TRDJ3, is CDKVTQSSPDQTVASGSEVVLLCTYDTVYSNPDLFWYRIRPDYSFQFVFYGDNSRSEGADFTQGRFSVKHILTQKAFHLVISPVRTEDSATYYCAFRPNPPDGKAVWGWVGCSWDTRQMFFGTGIKLFVEP.

This clone has a count of ten or more. A far larger clone is only one base removed, so a read error is likely. Other DNA variants within this sample encode the same CDR3. The chain is built from TRDV2 and TRDJ1; 10 bases map to TRDD3. Germline values: CDR1 GEAIGNYY, CDR2 EKD. The CDR3 covers 16 residues. The CDR3 DNA follows: TGCGCCTGTGACTCACTGGGGGATTCAGCCACCGATAAACTCATCTTT. It yields the protein CACDSLGDSATDKLIF.

The table lists this clone with a few counts. The protein recorded in TCRdb matches a much larger clone and deviates from this DNA's translation at residue 6, suggesting a read error; the protein here is obtained by translating the DNA. The chain joins TRDV1 to TRDJ1; 7 nucleotides line up with TRDD3. The J gene was missing in TCRdb and was found by matching the end of the DNA to germline. CDR1 and CDR2 from the germline V gene are TSWWSYY and QGS. CDR3 size: 22 residues. The trim removed 2 bases at V and 4 bases at J, leaving 28 bases unmatched. CDR3 residues: CALGEGGSTFELWWGFVDKLIF. DNA of the CDR3: TGTGCTCTTGGGGAAGGGGGATCTACCTTTGAGTTGTGGTGGGGGTTTGTCGATAAACTCATCTTT.

This clone was seen many times. For this DNA, TCRdb reports the protein of a much larger clone, which diverges at residue 5, most likely from a read error; the protein presented here is translated directly from the DNA. This chain links TRDV2 with TRDJ1; TRDD3 aligns across 9 bases. With 3 bases clipped from V and 4 bases from J, the junction kept 14 bases outside the gene matches. In germline, CDR1 is GEAIGNYY, CDR2 EKD. The CDR3 length is 17 residues. CDR3 nucleotide sequence: TGTGCCTGTGACGCTATACGGCGGGGATACGAAGGCGATAAACTCATCTTT. Amino acid sequence: CACDAIRRGYEGDKLIF.

This clone was counted between two and nine times. It may be a read error: a sequence one base away is much more abundant. In the same sample, other DNA sequences code for this CDR3. This sequence joins TRDV3 and TRDJ1; TRDD3 matches 9 bases. This CDR3 region has 18 residues. CDR1 and CDR2 (germline): TVYSNPD, GDNSRS (reference sequence). The CDR3: CALWPSRRGYAFTDKLIF. As DNA, the CDR3 is TGTGCCCTGTGGCCTTCACGCAGGGGATACGCATTTACCGATAAACTCATCTTC.

This clone was observed a few times. This likely stems from a read error, as it lies one base from a far larger clone. The sample holds other DNA sequences that translate to the same CDR3. Here the CDR3 reads CALGAMGGRYTDKLIF. CDR3 nucleotides: TGTGCTCTCGGGGCCATGGGGGGGAGGTACACCGATAAACTCATCTTT. The chain joins TRDV1 to TRDJ1; possibly TRDD3 for D (6 bases). TCRdb offers no J gene call, so here the DNA was matched to germline to obtain one. The CDR3 length is 16 residues. The germline gives CDR1 TSWWSYY, CDR2 QGS.

This clone was observed a few times. This is likely an artifact of a read error, given a far larger clone one base away. The sample contains more than one DNA sequence encoding this CDR3. The chain joins TRDV1 to TRDJ1; D is uncertain. The germline CDR1 and CDR2 sequences are TSWWSYY and QGS. Trimming pared 3 bases from V and 5 bases from J, leaving 16 bases between. The CDR3 loop spans 15 amino acids. The CDR3 sequence: CALGELRPGPDKLIF. The CDR3 DNA reads as TGTGCTCTTGGGGAGCTGAGGCCGGGCCCTGATAAACTCATCTTT.

About this clone: The mismatch at residue 11 between this DNA's translation and the TCRdb protein of a much larger clone likely reflects a read error; the protein shown is translated from the DNA. V is TRDV2 and J is TRDJ1; a weak D match, TRDD3 (5 bases). TCRdb carries no J gene annotation; the J gene was assigned here by matching the DNA with germline. Looked up from germline, CDR1 is GEAIGNYY and CDR2 is EKD. The CDR3 is made up of 16 amino acids. Trimming removed 0 bases at V and 3 bases at J, with 16 bases between. The CDR3 nucleotides read TGTGCCTGTGACACCGTGGGGCTCCCTTACGCCGATAAACTCATCTTT. It is translated as CACDTVGLPYADKLIF.

A remark on this clone: It differs at one base from a far larger clone, so likely a read error. The CDR3 DNA sequence: TGTGCTCTTGGGGAACTCGGGCCTACCCGCTACTGGGGGATACGTTCGGCCGCCGATAAACTCATCTTT. Encoded protein: CALGELGPTRYWGIRSAADKLIF. The genes are TRDV1 and TRDJ1; 13 bases are shared with TRDD3. The J gene, absent from TCRdb, was called here by matching the DNA to germline. Germline CDR1 TSWWSYY, CDR2 QGS. V shed 0 bases, J shed 3 bases, and the junction held 22 bases outside the gene matches. The CDR3 sequence is 23 residues long.

Only a few counts were recorded for this clone. The mismatch at residue 7 between this DNA's translation and the TCRdb protein of a much larger clone likely reflects a read error; the protein shown is translated from the DNA. The J gene is TRDJ1, the V gene TRDV2; 12 positions match TRDD3. The J gene was missing in TCRdb and was found by matching the end of the DNA to germline. CDR3 length: 18 residues. With V trimmed by 0 bases and J by 0 bases, 7 bases remained unmatched. Per the germline V gene, CDR1 is GEAIGNYY and CDR2 is EKD. In DNA form, the CDR3 reads TGTGCCTGTGACACCGGGCCACTGGGGGATACCCACACCGATAAACTCATCTTT. Encoded protein: CACDTGPLGDTHTDKLIF.

Points on this clone: TCRdb has a much larger clone's protein, which differs at residue 10 from the translation of this DNA, likely because of a read error; what is shown is the protein translated from the DNA. The gene calls are TRDV2 and TRDJ1; D possibly corresponds to TRDD3 (6 bases). Matching the DNA to germline supplied the J gene, which TCRdb does not give. The germline gives CDR1 GEAIGNYY, CDR2 EKD. CDR3 length: 18 residues. V shed 4 bases and J shed 0 bases, with 23 bases lying between them. The CDR3 DNA follows: TGTGCCTGTGAGCCCCTCTCTACTGGGATCGGGTACACCGATAAACTCATCTTT. Translating gives CACEPLSTGIGYTDKLIF.

In regard to this clone: This DNA's translation differs at residue 6 from TCRdb's protein, which comes from a much larger clone; a read error is likely, and the protein shown is translated from the DNA. This chain links TRDV2 with TRDJ1, with 12 nucleotides matching TRDD3. No J segment appears in TCRdb, so it was assigned here by matching the sequence to germline. The CDR3 loop spans 18 amino acids. The germline gives CDR1 GEAIGNYY, CDR2 EKD. Trimming cost V 3 bases and J 0 bases; bases outside gene matches: 10. CDR3 sequence reads: CACDPWTGGYSDTDKLIF. For the CDR3, the DNA is TGTGCCTGTGACCCTTGGACTGGGGGATACTCTGACACCGATAAACTCATCTTT.

This clone turned up a few times. TCRdb assigns this DNA the protein of a much larger clone, which departs from its translation at residue 5; this likely reflects a read error, and the protein shown comes from translating the DNA. V is TRDV1 and J is TRDJ1, with D hard to call. This CDR3 is 12 amino acids long. Looked up from germline, CDR1 is TSWWSYY and CDR2 is QGS. The V end was cut by 5 bases, the J end by 9 bases, with 13 bases between. The CDR3 sequence: CALGKPRGELIF. The DNA of the CDR3 is TGTGCTCTTGGGAAACCCCGAGGCGAACTCATCTTT.

This clone has more than one count but fewer than ten. Only one base separates this from a far larger clonotype, so it likely reflects a read error. This same CDR3 is encoded by further DNA sequences in the sample. The genes are TRDV2 and TRDJ1; tentatively, D is TRDD3 (6 bases). Here the J gene came from matching the DNA to germline, since TCRdb omits it. CDR1 and CDR2 from the germline V gene are GEAIGNYY and EKD. The CDR3 is made up of 21 amino acids. V lost 0 bases and J 7 bases, leaving 35 bases between the germline ends. CDR3 nucleotides: TGTGCCTGTGACACCGATAACGGTTCTGGGGATTGCGGCCACCCCCTGGGTAAACTCATCTTT. This codes for CACDTDNGSGDCGHPLGKLIF.

Remarks on this clone: TCRdb's listed protein matches a much larger clone and diverges from this DNA's translation at residue 5, likely through a read error; the protein shown comes from the DNA. This chain uses TRDV1 with TRDJ1; tentatively, D is TRDD3 (7 bases). The CDR3 totals 20 residues. V was cut by 4 bases and J by 0 bases, with 27 bases left in between. CDR1 is TSWWSYY and CDR2 is QGS in the germline V gene. The CDR3 is CALGGVSYGVGEQYTDKLIF. The CDR3 nucleotides read TGTGCTCTTGGGGGAGTGTCCTACGGGGTGGGGGAGCAATACACCGATAAACTCATCTTT.

Only a few counts were recorded for this clone. The protein that TCRdb holds for this DNA derives from a much larger clone and differs from the translated DNA at residue 12, which likely indicates a read error; the protein shown here is translated from the DNA. Here the CDR3 reads CACDSLGDPASIYTDKLIF. The CDR3 DNA follows: TGTGCCTGTGACTCGTTGGGGGACCCTGCTTCGATATACACCGATAAACTCATCTTT. This chain uses TRDV2 with TRDJ1; 7 nucleotides agree with TRDD3. The J gene was not available in TCRdb and was assigned here by matching the DNA to germline segments. Looked up from germline, CDR1 is GEAIGNYY and CDR2 is EKD. The CDR3 has 19 amino acids. V shed 3 bases, J shed 0 bases, and the junction held 18 bases outside the gene matches.

Of note for this clone: A far larger clone is one base from this, pointing to a likely read error. Other nucleotide sequences in the sample specify the same CDR3. The chain is built from TRDV1 and TRDJ1; weak D call: TRDD3 (5 bases). No J gene is reported in TCRdb; it was inferred here by comparing the DNA with germline. The CDR3 spans 19 residues. CDR1 TSWWSYY and CDR2 QGS come from the germline V gene. The germline V and J ends were trimmed by 4 bases and 0 bases, with 24 bases remaining between them. CDR3 DNA: TGTGCTCTTGGGGGGAGACTCCCCATCGTGCTGGGACACACCGATAAACTCATCTTT. Residues: CALGGRLPIVLGHTDKLIF.